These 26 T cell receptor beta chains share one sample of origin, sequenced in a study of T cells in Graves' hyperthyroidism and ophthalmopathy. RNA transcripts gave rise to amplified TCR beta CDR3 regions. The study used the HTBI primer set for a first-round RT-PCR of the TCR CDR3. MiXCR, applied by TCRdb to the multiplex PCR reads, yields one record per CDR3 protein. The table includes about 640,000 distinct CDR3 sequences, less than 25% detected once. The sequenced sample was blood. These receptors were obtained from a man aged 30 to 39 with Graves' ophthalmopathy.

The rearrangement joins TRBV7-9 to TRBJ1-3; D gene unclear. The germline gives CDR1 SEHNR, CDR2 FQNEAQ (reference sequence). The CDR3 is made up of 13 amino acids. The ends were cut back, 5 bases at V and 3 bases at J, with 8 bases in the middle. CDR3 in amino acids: CASSPTDGNTIYF. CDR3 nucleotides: TGTGCCAGCAGCCCGACGGATGGAAACACCATATATTTT.

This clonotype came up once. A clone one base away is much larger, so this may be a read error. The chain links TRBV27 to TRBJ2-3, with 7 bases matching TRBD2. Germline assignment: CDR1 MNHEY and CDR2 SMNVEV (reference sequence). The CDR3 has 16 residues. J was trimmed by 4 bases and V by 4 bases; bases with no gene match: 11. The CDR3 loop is CASSSLRVTSADTQYF. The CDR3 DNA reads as TGTGCCAGCAGTTCATTGAGGGTAACTAGCGCAGATACGCAGTATTTT.

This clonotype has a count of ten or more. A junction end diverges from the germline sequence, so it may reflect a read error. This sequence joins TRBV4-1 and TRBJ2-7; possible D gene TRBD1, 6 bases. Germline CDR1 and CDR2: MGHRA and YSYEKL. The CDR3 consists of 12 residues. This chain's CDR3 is CASSQQGYEQYF. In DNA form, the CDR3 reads TGTGCCAGCAGCCAACAGGGCTACGAGCAGTACTTC.

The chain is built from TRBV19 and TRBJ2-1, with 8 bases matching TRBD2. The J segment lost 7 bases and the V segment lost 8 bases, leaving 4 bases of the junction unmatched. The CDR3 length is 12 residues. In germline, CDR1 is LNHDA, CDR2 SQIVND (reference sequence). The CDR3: CASLAGDNEQFF. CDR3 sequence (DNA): TGTGCCAGTCTAGCGGGCGATAATGAGCAGTTCTTC.

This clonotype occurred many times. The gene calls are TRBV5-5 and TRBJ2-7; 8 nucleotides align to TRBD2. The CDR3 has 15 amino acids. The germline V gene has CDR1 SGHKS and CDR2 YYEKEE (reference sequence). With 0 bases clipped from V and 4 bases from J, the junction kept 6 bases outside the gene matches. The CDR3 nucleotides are TGTGCCAGCAGCTTGGGAGGGTCTAGCGGGTACGAGCAGTACTTC. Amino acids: CASSLGGSSGYEQYF.

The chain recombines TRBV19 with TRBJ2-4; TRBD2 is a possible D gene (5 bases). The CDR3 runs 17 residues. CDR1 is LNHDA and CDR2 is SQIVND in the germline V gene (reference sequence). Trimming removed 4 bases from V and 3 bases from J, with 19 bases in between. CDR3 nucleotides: TGTGCCAGTAGTACCCGATGGGAGAGACCCTACAAAAACATTCAGTACTTC. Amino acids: CASSTRWERPYKNIQYF.

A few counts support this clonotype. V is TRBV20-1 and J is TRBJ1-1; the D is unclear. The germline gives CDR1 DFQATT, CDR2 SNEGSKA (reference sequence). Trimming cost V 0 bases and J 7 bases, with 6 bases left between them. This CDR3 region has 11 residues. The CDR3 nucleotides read TGCAGTGCTAGAGATGGTTTTGAAGCTTTCTTT. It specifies CSARDGFEAFF.

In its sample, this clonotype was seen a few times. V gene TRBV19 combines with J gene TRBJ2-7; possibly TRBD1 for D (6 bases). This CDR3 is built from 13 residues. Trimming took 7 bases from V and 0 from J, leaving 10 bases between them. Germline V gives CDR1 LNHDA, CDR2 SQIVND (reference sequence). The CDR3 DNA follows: TGTGCCAGTAACCAGGACAGCTCCTACGAGCAGTACTTC. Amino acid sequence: CASNQDSSYEQYF.

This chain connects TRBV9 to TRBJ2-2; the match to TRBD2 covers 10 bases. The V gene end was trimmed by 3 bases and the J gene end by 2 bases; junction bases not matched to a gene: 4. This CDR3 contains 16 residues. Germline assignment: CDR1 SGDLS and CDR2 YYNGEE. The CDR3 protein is CASSARTSGNTGELFF. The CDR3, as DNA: TGTGCCAGCAGCGCCCGGACTAGCGGAAACACCGGGGAGCTGTTTTTT.

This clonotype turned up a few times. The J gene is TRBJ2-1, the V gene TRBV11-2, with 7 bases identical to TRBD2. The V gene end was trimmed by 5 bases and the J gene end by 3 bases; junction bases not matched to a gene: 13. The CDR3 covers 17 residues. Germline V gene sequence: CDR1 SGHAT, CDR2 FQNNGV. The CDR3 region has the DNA TGTGCCAGCAGCCCCCTCCGGAGGCGGGGGTACTACAATGAGCAGTTCTTC. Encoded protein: CASSPLRRRGYYNEQFF.

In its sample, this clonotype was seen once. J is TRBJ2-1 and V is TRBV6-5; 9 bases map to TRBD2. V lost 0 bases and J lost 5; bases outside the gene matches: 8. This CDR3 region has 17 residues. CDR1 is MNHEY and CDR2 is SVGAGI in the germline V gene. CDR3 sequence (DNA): TGTGCCAGCAGTTACTCTGTAGCGGGAGTTACCAACAATGAGCAGTTCTTC. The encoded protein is CASSYSVAGVTNNEQFF.

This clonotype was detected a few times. CDR3 sequence (DNA): TGCAGCGCCCAGGGGGGACAGGGGGCGTCGTACGAGCAGTACTTC. Translated, it gives CSAQGGQGASYEQYF. The chain has TRBV29-1 and TRBJ2-7, with 12 bases lining up with TRBD1. Germline-derived CDR1 and CDR2 are SQVTM and ANQGSEA. This CDR3 has 15 amino acids. After removal of 7 bases from V and 4 bases from J, the junction contained 11 bases not matched to a gene.

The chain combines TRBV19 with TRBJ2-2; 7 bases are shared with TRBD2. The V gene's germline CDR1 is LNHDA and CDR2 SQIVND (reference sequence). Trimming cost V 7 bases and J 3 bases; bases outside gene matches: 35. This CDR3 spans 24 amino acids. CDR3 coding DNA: TGTGCCAGTACCCCGACAGTTGACAGATTTCTAGCGGTGAAGAAGATCGGAGACACCGGGGAGCTGTTTTTT. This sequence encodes CASTPTVDRFLAVKKIGDTGELFF.

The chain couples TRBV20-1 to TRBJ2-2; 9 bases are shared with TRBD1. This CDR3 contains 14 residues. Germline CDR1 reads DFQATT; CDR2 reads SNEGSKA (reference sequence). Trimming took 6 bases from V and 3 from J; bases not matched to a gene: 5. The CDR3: CSASDRGYTGELFF. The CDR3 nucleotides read TGCAGTGCCTCGGACAGGGGATACACCGGGGAGCTGTTTTTT.

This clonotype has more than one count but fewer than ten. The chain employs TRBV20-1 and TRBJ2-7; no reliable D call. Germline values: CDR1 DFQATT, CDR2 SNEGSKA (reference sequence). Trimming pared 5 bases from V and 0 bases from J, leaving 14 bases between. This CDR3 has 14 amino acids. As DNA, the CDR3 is TGCAGTGCTTTGGACGGCCAAAGCTCCTACGAGCAGTACTTC. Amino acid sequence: CSALDGQSSYEQYF.

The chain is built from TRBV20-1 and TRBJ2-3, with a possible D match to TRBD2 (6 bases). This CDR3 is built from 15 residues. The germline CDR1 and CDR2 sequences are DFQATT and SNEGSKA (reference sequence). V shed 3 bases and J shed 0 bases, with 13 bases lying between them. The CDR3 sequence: CSASPRGSSTDTQYF. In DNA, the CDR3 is TGCAGTGCTAGCCCCCGGGGGTCTAGCACAGATACGCAGTATTTT.

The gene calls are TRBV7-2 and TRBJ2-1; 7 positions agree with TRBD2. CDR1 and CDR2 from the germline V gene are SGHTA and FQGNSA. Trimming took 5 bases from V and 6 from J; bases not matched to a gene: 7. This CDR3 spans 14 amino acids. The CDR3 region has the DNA TGTGCCAGCAGCAACCGGGACTACCCCAATGAGCAGTTCTTC. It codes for CASSNRDYPNEQFF. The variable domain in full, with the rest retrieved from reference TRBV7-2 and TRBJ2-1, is GAGVSQSPSNKVTEKGKDVELRCDPISGHTALYWYRQSLGQGLEFLIYFQGNSAPDKSGLPSDRFSAERTGGSVSTLTIQRTQQEDSAVYLCASSNRDYPNEQFFGPGTRLTVL.

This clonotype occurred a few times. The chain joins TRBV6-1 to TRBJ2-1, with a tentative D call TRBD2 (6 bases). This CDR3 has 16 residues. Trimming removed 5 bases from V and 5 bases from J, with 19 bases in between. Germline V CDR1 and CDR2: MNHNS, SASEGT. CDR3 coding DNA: TGTGCCAGCAGTCGCAGCCTGGCGGGACCTAACAATGAGCAGTTCTTC. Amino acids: CASSRSLAGPNNEQFF.

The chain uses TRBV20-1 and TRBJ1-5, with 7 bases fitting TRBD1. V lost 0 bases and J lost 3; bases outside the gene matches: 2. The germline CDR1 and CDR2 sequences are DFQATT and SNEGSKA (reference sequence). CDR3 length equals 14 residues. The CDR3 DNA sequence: TGCAGTGCTAGAGAGACAGGGTTCAATCAGCCCCAGCATTTT. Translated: CSARETGFNQPQHF.

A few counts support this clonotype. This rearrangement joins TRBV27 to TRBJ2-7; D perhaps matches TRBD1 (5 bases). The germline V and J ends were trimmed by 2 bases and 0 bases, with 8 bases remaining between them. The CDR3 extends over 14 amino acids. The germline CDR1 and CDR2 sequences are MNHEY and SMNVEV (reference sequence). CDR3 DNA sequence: TGTGCCAGCAGTTTAAAGGGGAACTCCTACGAGCAGTACTTC. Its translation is CASSLKGNSYEQYF.

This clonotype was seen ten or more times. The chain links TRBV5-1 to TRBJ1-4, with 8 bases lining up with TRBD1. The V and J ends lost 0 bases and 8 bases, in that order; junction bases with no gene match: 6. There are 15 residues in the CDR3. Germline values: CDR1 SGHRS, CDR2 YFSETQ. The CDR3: CASSLESGQGEKLFF. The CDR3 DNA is TGCGCCAGCAGCTTGGAATCCGGACAGGGCGAAAAACTGTTTTTT.

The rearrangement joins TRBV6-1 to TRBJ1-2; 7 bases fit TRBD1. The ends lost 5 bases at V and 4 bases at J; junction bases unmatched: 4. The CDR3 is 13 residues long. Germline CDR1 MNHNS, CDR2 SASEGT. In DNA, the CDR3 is TGTGCCAGCAGTCTGGGACAGACCTATGGCTACACCTTC. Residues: CASSLGQTYGYTF.

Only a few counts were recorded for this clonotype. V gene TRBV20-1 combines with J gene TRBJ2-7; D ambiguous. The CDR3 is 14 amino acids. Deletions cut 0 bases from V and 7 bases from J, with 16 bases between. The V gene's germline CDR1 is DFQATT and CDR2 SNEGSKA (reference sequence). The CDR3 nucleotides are TGCAGTGCTAGAGAGGCTACTGGTGCCTGGGAGCAGTACTTC. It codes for CSAREATGAWEQYF.

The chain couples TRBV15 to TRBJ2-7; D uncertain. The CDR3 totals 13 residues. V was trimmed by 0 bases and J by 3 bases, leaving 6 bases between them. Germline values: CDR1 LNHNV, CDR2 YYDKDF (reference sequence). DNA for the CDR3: TGTGCCACCAGCAGAGACAGAATCTACGAGCAGTACTTC. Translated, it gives CATSRDRIYEQYF.

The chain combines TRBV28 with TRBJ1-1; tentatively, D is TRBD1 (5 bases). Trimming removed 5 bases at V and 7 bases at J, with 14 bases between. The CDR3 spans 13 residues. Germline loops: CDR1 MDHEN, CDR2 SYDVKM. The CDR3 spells CASSTPGTVEAFF. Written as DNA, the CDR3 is TGTGCCAGCAGTACCCCCGGGACCGTTGAAGCTTTCTTT.

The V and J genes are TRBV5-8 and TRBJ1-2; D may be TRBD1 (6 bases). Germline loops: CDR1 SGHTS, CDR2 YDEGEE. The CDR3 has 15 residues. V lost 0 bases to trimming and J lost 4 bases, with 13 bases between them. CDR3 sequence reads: CASSLGGTLSYGYTF. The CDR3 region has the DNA TGTGCCAGCAGCTTGGGGGGGACACTTTCCTATGGCTACACCTTC.